This entry features one TCR beta chain sequence. Its antigen is as yet unknown. The data stem from a study of cytomegalovirus exposure and HLA in healthy donors. Study outcomes and limitations: Reportedly, HLA-A and HLA-B alleles of most subjects were accurately predicted from TCR beta. Presence/absence analyses rested on an assumption that sequencing depth was roughly uniform across donors. There were about 160 TCR beta chains listed as cytomegalovirus-associated.

The PCR was carried out with 60 Vbeta primers and 13 Jbeta primers. The repertoire was sequenced with immunoSEQ multiplex PCR; TCRdb's copy has only in-frame clones and lacks some. This table holds 200,000 to 250,000 clones. Germline values: CDR1 SGHNT, CDR2 YENEEA. This CDR3 is built from 14 residues. After removal of 6 bases from V and 6 bases from J, the junction contained 7 bases not matched to a gene. This TCR was recovered from a woman between 25 and 40 years old in good health and CMV-seropositive. The chain is built from TRBV11-3 and TRBJ1-1; 10 bases map to TRBD1. Sequencing was carried out using PBMCs. CDR3 sequence reads: CASSTGTGVAEAFF. The CDR3 DNA is TGTGCCAGCAGTACCGGGACAGGGGTCGCTGAAGCTTTCTTT.